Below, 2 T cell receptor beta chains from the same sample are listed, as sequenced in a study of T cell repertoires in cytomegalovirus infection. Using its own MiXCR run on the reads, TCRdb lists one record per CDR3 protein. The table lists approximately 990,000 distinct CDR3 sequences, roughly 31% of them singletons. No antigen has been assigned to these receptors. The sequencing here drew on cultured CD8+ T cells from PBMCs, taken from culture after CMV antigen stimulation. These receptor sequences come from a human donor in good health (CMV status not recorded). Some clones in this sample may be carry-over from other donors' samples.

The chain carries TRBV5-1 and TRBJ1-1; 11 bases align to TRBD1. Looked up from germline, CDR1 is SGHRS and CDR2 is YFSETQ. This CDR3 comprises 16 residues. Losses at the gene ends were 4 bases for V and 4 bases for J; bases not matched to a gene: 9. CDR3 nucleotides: TGCGCCAGCAGCGTATACACCGGGACAGGGGGCACTGAAGCTTTCTTT. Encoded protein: CASSVYTGTGGTEAFF.

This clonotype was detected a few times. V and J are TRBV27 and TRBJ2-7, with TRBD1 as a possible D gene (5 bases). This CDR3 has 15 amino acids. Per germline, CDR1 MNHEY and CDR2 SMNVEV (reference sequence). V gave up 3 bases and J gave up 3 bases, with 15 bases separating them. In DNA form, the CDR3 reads TGTGCCAGCAGTTTCACAGGTTCGAAGCTCTACGAGCAGTACTTC. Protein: CASSFTGSKLYEQYF.